This T cell receptor beta chain appears in the sequencing data of a study of T cells in Graves' hyperthyroidism and ophthalmopathy (dated by TCRdb to the late 2010s). Context from the whole study: Peripheral blood was sampled at the time of initial diagnosis, prior to any treatment. A discovery cohort of approximately 97 patients, roughly 45 with Graves' ophthalmopathy and over 55 with stable Graves' hyperthyroidism, was used to find distinguishing TCR V-J signatures. An independent validation cohort of some 18 hyperthyroidism patients and more than 15 patients who later progressed to ophthalmopathy tested prospective prediction of ophthalmopathy. The 95 to 100 discovery patients were randomly divided into training and test sets at a 7:3 ratio. Thyroid tissue and blood T-cell repertoires from roughly 6 Graves' hyperthyroidism patients were also compared in the study. After sampling, hyperthyroidism patients received methimazole starting at 30 mg daily, and ophthalmopathy patients received high-dose intravenous methylprednisolone. According to the paper, TCR Vbeta CDR3 sequencing was carried out on approximately 140 peripheral blood samples, which came from approximately 41 ophthalmopathy, approximately 72 hyperthyroidism and approximately 17 progressor patients. Study-wide findings and limitations: Most expanded thyroid clonotypes (frequency above 0.001) were also found in blood, which suggests that blood repertoires may mirror thyroid immune responses. Sample size was not statistically predetermined, and investigators were not blinded to group allocation. In validation, the model predicted progression to ophthalmopathy with approximately 71% sensitivity and roughly 72% specificity, a median of 6.5 months before onset. Ophthalmopathy was separated from stable hyperthyroidism by a 13 V-J signature model, with around 90% sensitivity and about 81% specificity obtained in cross-validation and 80%/75% obtained in testing.

This clonotype was observed at least ten times. Its antigen is still unknown. It has no much larger one-base neighbor in the sample; base qualities were not kept. Moderately to severely active disease, a Clinical Activity Score of at least 3, a NOSPECS grade of at least 4, and a duration under 3 months were present in ophthalmopathy patients. Exclusion was applied to patients with uncontrolled infections, other autoimmune diseases, pregnancy or lactation. Diagnoses were based on clinical symptoms, serum thyroxine and TRAb, thyroid ultrasound and orbital computed tomography. PBMCs were isolated from approximately 10 ml of fresh peripheral blood by Ficoll-Paque density gradient centrifugation. Trizol reagent was used to extract total RNA, and RNA quality was then checked on an Agilent 2100 Bioanalyzer. Amplification of TCR beta CDR3 regions was carried out from RNA transcripts. The first round of RT-PCR for the TCR CDR3 was performed with the HTBI primer set and the Qiagen OneStep RT-PCR kit. A second multiplex PCR round built the libraries, followed by size selection and purification. Sequencing of the libraries was done on an Illumina HiSeq2000 using paired-end 100 bp reads. The published analysis was carried out like this. SOAPnuke was used to process the raw data, throwing out any read that contained adapters or uncalled bases, had a mean Phred below 15, or lacked an exact constant-primer or identifier match. COPE v1.2.5 was used to merge high-quality paired reads, and clonotypes were defined as unique nucleotide sequences. MiTCR v1.1 was used to align clonotypes to the IMGT TRBV, TRBD and TRBJ reference segments. Only V-J combinations with frequency above 0.0001, covering 99% to 99.2% of repertoires, were analysed. The TCS score was defined as the ratio of F50 (clonal expansion) to E x V (chaos), calculated using BLOSUM62-based TCRdist between CDR3 peptides within each V-J. Welch's t-statistics and random forest reduced around 550 V-J features to 13, which were used in a naive Bayes classifier (R e1071). TCRdb trimmed public reads at Q25 via fastp, called clones via MiXCR and kept in-frame beta chains. Rows with a matching CDR3 protein are joined into one entry that keeps the most common DNA and genes. The V and J calls follow TCRdb's processing rather than the paper's. The sample yields a few hundred thousand distinct CDR3 sequences; roughly an eighth were counted once. In total, the top ten clones hold about 37% of the sample.

Germline trimming amounts to 3 bases on V and 4 bases on J, with 13 as the count of junction bases outside the gene matches. CDR1 and CDR2 (DFQATT, SNEGSKA) derive from the germline V gene (reference sequence). The CDR3 goes from the cysteine to the phenylalanine over 16 residues. The DNA shown is the 48-base CDR3, in frame from base 1. Sequencing used blood. This clonotype was sampled from a woman aged 40 to 50 with Graves' ophthalmopathy. This sequence uses TRBV20-1 and TRBJ2-7, with 9 junctional bases fitting TRBD1. The DNA sequence is as follows: TGCAGTGCTAGCCCTCTTACGGGACAGGGAGAATACGAGCAGTACTTC. Its protein product is CSASPLTGQGEYEQYF.